Shown below are 32 T cell receptor beta chains from a single sample sequenced in a study of human T cells and chemical hapten exposure. TCRdb reprocessed the RACE reads via MiXCR and lists one record per CDR3 protein. The sample includes 28,000 or so distinct CDR3 sequences, 5% to 6.5% of them seen just once. Specified time point: patch test 3, about 24 weeks after DPC sensitization. Treatment of the sample: therapeutic diphenylcyclopropenone sensitization with weekly scalp DPC. Sample: whole blood, taken in connection with sensitization to the hapten diphenylcyclopropenone (DPC). These receptor sequences come from a man under 40 with alopecia areata. Some clones in this sample may be carry-over from other donors' samples.

This clonotype was recorded at least ten times. V usage is TRBV7-6 and J usage is TRBJ1-1; maybe TRBD1 (5 bases). Germline CDR1 reads SGHVS; CDR2 reads FNYEAQ. Trimming cost V 5 bases and J 5 bases, with 15 bases left between them. The CDR3 is made up of 14 amino acids. The CDR3 loop is CASSPKVAGTEAFF. The CDR3 nucleotides read TGTGCCAGCAGCCCGAAAGTGGCAGGGACTGAAGCTTTCTTT.

Ten or more counts support this clonotype. This chain joins TRBV5-1 and TRBJ1-1; 8 bases map to TRBD1. This CDR3 region has 14 residues. The V gene end was trimmed by 7 bases and the J gene end by 5 bases; junction bases not matched to a gene: 10. Germline V gene sequence: CDR1 SGHRS, CDR2 YFSETQ. This CDR3 reads CASGQGGRTTEAFF. The CDR3 DNA is TGCGCCAGCGGACAGGGAGGGCGAACGACTGAAGCTTTCTTT.

V is TRBV18 and J is TRBJ1-1; 9 bases are a match to TRBD1. The length of the CDR3 is 14 residues. V shed 7 bases and J 0 bases; nucleotides not matched to a gene: 3. CDR1 and CDR2 (germline): KGHSH, LQKENI. The CDR3 sequence: CASCRDRVNTEAFF. As DNA, the CDR3 is TGTGCCAGCTGCCGGGACAGGGTGAACACTGAAGCTTTCTTT.

This clonotype was detected ten times or more. The chain is built from TRBV5-1 and TRBJ2-5, with 8 bases identical to TRBD2. Trimming at V came to 1 base and at J to 3 bases, leaving 11 bases not matched to a gene. This CDR3 comprises 17 residues. Per the germline V gene, CDR1 is SGHRS and CDR2 is YFSETQ. The CDR3 coding sequence is TGCGCCAGCAGCTTGACGCGTCTAGCGGGCCTTAAAGAGACCCAGTACTTC. The encoded protein is CASSLTRLAGLKETQYF.

In this sample, this clonotype turned up many times. V gene TRBV20-1 combines with J gene TRBJ2-5; 8 bases line up with TRBD2. V gave up 6 bases and J gave up 5 bases; unmatched junction bases: 14. The CDR3 is 15 residues long. The germline CDR1 and CDR2 sequences are DFQATT and SNEGSKA (reference sequence). CDR3 region: CSAPVAGRRTETQYF. CDR3 in DNA: TGCAGTGCCCCTGTAGCGGGACGCCGGACGGAGACCCAGTACTTC.

This clonotype was picked up many times. CDR3 bases: TGTGCCAGCAGCCGCTTGTTGGGCAGGGCAAGAACAGATACGCAGTATTTT. It yields the protein CASSRLLGRARTDTQYF. The V call is TRBV6-5, the J call TRBJ2-3, with a tentative D call TRBD1 (5 bases). Trimming removed 6 bases from V and 3 bases from J, with 22 bases in between. Per germline, CDR1 MNHEY and CDR2 SVGAGI. CDR3 length: 17 amino acids.

There are many counts of this clonotype. The gene calls are TRBV7-8 and TRBJ2-3; 9 bases agree with TRBD2. CDR3 length: 16 amino acids. Germline CDR1 SGHVS, CDR2 FQNEAQ. With 5 bases clipped from V and 5 bases from J, the junction kept 11 bases outside the gene matches. This chain's CDR3 is CASSTRTSVVGDTQYF. In nucleotides, the CDR3 is TGTGCCAGCAGCACGCGGACTAGCGTGGTGGGAGATACGCAGTATTTT. The whole variable domain, filled in from reference TRBV7-8 and TRBJ2-3, reads GAGVSQSPRYKVAKRGQDVALRCDPISGHVSLFWYQQALGQGPEFLTYFQNEAQLDKSGLPSDRFFAERPEGSVSTLKIQRTQQEDSAVYLCASSTRTSVVGDTQYFGPGTRLTVL.

This clonotype was seen many times. The rearrangement links TRBV4-1 to TRBJ1-1; the D is unclear. CDR3 length equals 16 residues. The germline V gene has CDR1 MGHRA and CDR2 YSYEKL. V was clipped by 1 base and J by 0 bases, with 12 bases between them. The CDR3, as DNA: TGCGCCAGCAGCCAAGGCTTTGGCAGCTTGAACACTGAAGCTTTCTTT. Protein product: CASSQGFGSLNTEAFF.

This clonotype qualifies as medium-sized (0.01 to 0.1%). This chain joins TRBV12-3 or TRBV12-4 and TRBJ2-3, with a weak D call TRBD1 (5 bases). CDR3 length: 13 amino acids. Between the trimmed V and J ends, which lost 6 bases and 3 bases, there was a span of 10 bases. For the CDR3, the DNA is TGTGCCAGCAGCTTCCCAGGGACAGATACGCAGTATTTT. This translates into CASSFPGTDTQYF.

This clonotype was counted at least ten times. This chain links TRBV5-1 with TRBJ2-7; D assignment may be TRBD1 or TRBD2 (5 bases each). This CDR3 contains 15 residues. V lost 4 bases and J 3 bases, leaving 17 bases between the germline ends. Germline V gene data show CDR1 as SGHRS and CDR2 as YFSETQ. The CDR3 reads CASSRSGTALYEQYF. The CDR3 DNA is TGCGCCAGCAGCCGCTCCGGGACCGCTCTCTACGAGCAGTACTTC. Together with reference TRBV5-1 and TRBJ2-7, the CDR3 gives the full variable domain: KAGVTQTPRYLIKTRGQQVTLSCSPISGHRSVSWYQQTPGQGLQFLFEYFSETQRNKGNFPGRFSGRQFSNSRSEMNVSTLELGDSALYLCASSRSGTALYEQYFGPGTRLTVT.

This clonotype has at least ten counts. The gene calls are TRBV6-1 and TRBJ2-2, with 13 bases matching TRBD2. The CDR3 is made up of 17 amino acids. In germline, CDR1 is MNHNS, CDR2 SASEGT. V trimming: 4 bases; J trimming: 4 bases; junction bases outside the gene matches: 6. The CDR3, as DNA: TGTGCCAGCAGTGTTGGACTAGCGGGAGATGGCACCGGGGAGCTGTTTTTT. Protein product: CASSVGLAGDGTGELFF.

Ten or more counts support this clonotype. The chain joins TRBV7-2 to TRBJ1-4; a possible D gene is TRBD1 (5 bases). Trimming cost V 2 bases and J 8 bases, with 15 bases left between them. The CDR3 loop spans 15 amino acids. Looked up from germline, CDR1 is SGHTA and CDR2 is FQGNSA. CDR3 region: CASSLPRVQGEKLFF. CDR3 nucleotides: TGTGCCAGCAGCTTACCCAGGGTCCAAGGGGAAAAACTGTTTTTT.

This clonotype occurred many times. V is TRBV12-5 and J is TRBJ2-1; TRBD1 agrees at 8 bases. This CDR3 spans 14 amino acids. The trim removed 6 bases at V and 9 bases at J, leaving 10 bases unmatched. Germline CDR1 is LGHNT and CDR2 is FRNRAP. CDR3 nucleotides: TGTGCTAGTGGCCCGGGACAGGAGGGAACTGAGCAGTTCTTC. Protein product: CASGPGQEGTEQFF.

This clonotype has ten or more counts. This rearrangement joins TRBV4-1 to TRBJ1-3; D remains unclear. There are 12 residues in the CDR3. CDR1 is MGHRA, CDR2 YSYEKL, per germline. Trimming cost V 0 bases and J 8 bases, with 5 bases left between them. The chain's CDR3 is CASSQDSDTIYF. The CDR3 coding sequence is TGCGCCAGCAGCCAAGATAGCGACACCATATATTTT.

This clonotype was seen many times. The chain recombines TRBV4-3 with TRBJ1-2, with TRBD1 identical over 9 bases. Germline-derived CDR1 and CDR2 are LGHNA and YSLEER. Trimming took 0 bases from V and 5 from J; bases not matched to a gene: 4. The length of the CDR3 is 15 residues. The CDR3 loop reads CASSQEGTGRYGYTF. The CDR3 DNA sequence: TGCGCCAGCAGCCAAGAGGGGACAGGGAGGTATGGCTACACCTTC.

This clonotype was counted ten times or more. This chain joins TRBV27 and TRBJ2-6, with unresolved D. The V gene's germline CDR1 is MNHEY and CDR2 SMNVEV (reference sequence). This CDR3 is 15 amino acids long. The V gene lost 3 bases and the J gene lost 0 bases, with 6 bases spanning the gap. For the CDR3, the DNA is TGTGCCAGCAGTTTCCAGATCTCTGGGGCCAACGTCCTGACTTTC. It translates to CASSFQISGANVLTF.

This clonotype was found many times. The genes are TRBV7-9 and TRBJ2-1; 11 bases agree with TRBD2. The CDR3 consists of 16 residues. Germline CDR1 reads SEHNR; CDR2 reads FQNEAQ (reference sequence). V shed 5 bases and J 0 bases; nucleotides not matched to a gene: 3. CDR3 coding DNA: TGTGCCAGCAGCGGGACTAGCGGAACCTCCTACAATGAGCAGTTCTTC. This codes for CASSGTSGTSYNEQFF.

This clonotype has a count of ten or more. The rearrangement uses TRBV20-1 and TRBJ2-3; 9 bases are shared with TRBD1. Per germline, CDR1 DFQATT and CDR2 SNEGSKA (reference sequence). This CDR3 contains 14 residues. Losses at the gene ends were 2 bases for V and 5 bases for J; bases not matched to a gene: 5. The CDR3 sequence: CSARKQGAGDTQYF. CDR3 bases: TGCAGTGCTAGAAAACAGGGGGCCGGAGATACGCAGTATTTT.

This clonotype was seen at least ten times. This chain uses TRBV7-2 with TRBJ2-5; 9 bases map to TRBD1. Per the germline V gene, CDR1 is SGHTA and CDR2 is FQGNSA. This CDR3 region has 15 residues. The V segment lost 5 bases and the J segment 5 bases; nucleotides outside the gene matches: 9. The CDR3 reads CASSPGTGLYETQYF. The CDR3 coding sequence is TGTGCCAGCAGCCCGGGGACAGGGCTCTACGAGACCCAGTACTTC.

This clonotype was observed many times. V and J are TRBV29-1 and TRBJ1-2; D is uncertain. The germline CDR1 and CDR2 sequences are SQVTM and ANQGSEA. The CDR3 is made up of 11 amino acids. Trimming stripped 5 bases from V and 6 bases from J, with 10 bases between. CDR3 sequence (DNA): TGCAGCGTTTCTCACTTTAATGGCTACACCTTC. Its protein product is CSVSHFNGYTF. Looking up the rest from reference TRBV29-1 and TRBJ1-2 gives the full variable domain: SAVISQKPSRDICQRGTSLTIQCQVDSQVTMMFWYRQQPGQSLTLIATANQGSEATYESGFVIDKFPISRPNLTFSTLTVSNMSPEDSSIYLCSVSHFNGYTFGSGTRLTVV.

Many counts were recorded for this clonotype. V gene TRBV4-3 combines with J gene TRBJ2-3; D remains unclear. The CDR3 is 17 amino acids. V lost 1 base, J lost 1 base, and 15 bases lay in between. In germline, CDR1 is LGHNA, CDR2 YSLEER. CDR3 in amino acids: CASSQGLDASGTDTQYF. The CDR3 DNA follows: TGCGCCAGCAGCCAAGGTTTGGATGCATCTGGCACAGATACGCAGTATTTT.

In DNA, the CDR3 is TGCAGCGTCAGGTCGACAGGGGATCAGCCCCAGCATTTT. Translation: CSVRSTGDQPQHF. This chain links TRBV29-1 with TRBJ1-5; TRBD1 matches at 8 bases. The length of the CDR3 is 13 residues. Germline CDR1 SQVTM, CDR2 ANQGSEA. The ends lost 6 bases at V and 5 bases at J; junction bases unmatched: 6.

The chain uses TRBV2 and TRBJ2-3, with 7 bases lining up with TRBD2. J gave up 0 bases and V 7 bases, and 7 bases lay outside the gene matches. Germline lookup yields CDR1 SNHLY and CDR2 FYNNEI. This CDR3 is 15 amino acids long. The CDR3 reads CASKGRVRSTDTQYF. The CDR3 coding sequence is TGTGCCAGCAAGGGGAGGGTGAGAAGCACAGATACGCAGTATTTT.

This clonotype was seen repeatedly, ten times or more. The chain links TRBV7-6 to TRBJ1-2; D gene unclear. Germline V gene data show CDR1 as SGHVS and CDR2 as FNYEAQ. The length of the CDR3 is 15 residues. V was shortened by 1 base and J by 8 bases, with 17 bases between the two germline ends. CDR3 region: CASSLEAGPQRGYTF. The DNA of the CDR3 is TGTGCCAGCAGCTTAGAGGCAGGCCCCCAAAGGGGCTACACCTTC.

Ten or more counts support this clonotype. This chain links TRBV6-2 or TRBV6-3 with TRBJ1-3; D might be TRBD1 (5 bases). The V gene's germline CDR1 is MNHEY and CDR2 SVGEGT. With 2 bases removed from V and 2 bases from J, the gap between germline ends came to 16 bases. The CDR3 length is 17 residues. CDR3 bases: TGTGCCAGCAGTTACCCCGGGACGGCCTCACCTGGAAACACCATATATTTT. Protein sequence: CASSYPGTASPGNTIYF.

This clonotype has at least ten counts. The genes are TRBV5-6 and TRBJ2-5; no clear D. V was clipped by 0 bases and J by 2 bases, with 5 bases between them. CDR1 and CDR2 (germline): SGHDT, YYEEEE. This CDR3 comprises 13 residues. The chain's CDR3 is CASSLAQQETQYF. CDR3 nucleotides: TGTGCCAGCAGCTTGGCACAGCAAGAGACCCAGTACTTC. Supplemented by reference TRBV5-6 and TRBJ2-5, the full variable domain reads DAGVTQSPTHLIKTRGQQVTLRCSPKSGHDTVSWYQQALGQGPQFIFQYYEEEERQRGNFPDRFSGHQFPNYSSELNVNALLLGDSALYLCASSLAQQETQYFGPGTRLLVL.

This clonotype has at least ten counts. The chain recombines TRBV12-3 or TRBV12-4 with TRBJ2-7, with no clear D. The CDR3 spans 14 residues. Trimming took 4 bases from V and 0 from J, leaving 10 bases between them. The CDR3 loop is CASSSFEVSYEQYF. The CDR3 coding sequence is TGTGCCAGCAGTTCCTTCGAGGTCTCCTACGAGCAGTACTTC.

This clonotype was counted ten times or more. This sequence joins TRBV28 and TRBJ2-5; tentatively, D is TRBD1 or TRBD2 (5 bases each). Germline V gives CDR1 MDHEN, CDR2 SYDVKM. There are 14 residues in the CDR3. The V gene lost 5 bases and the J gene lost 7 bases, with 17 bases spanning the gap. CDR3 in amino acids: CASSPSWGSGTQYF. The CDR3 DNA sequence: TGTGCCAGCAGTCCCTCATGGGGGTCCGGGACCCAGTACTTC.

This clonotype was recorded many times. The chain joins TRBV15 to TRBJ2-1; D perhaps matches TRBD1 (6 bases). The CDR3 totals 15 residues. Germline V gene lookup returns CDR1 LNHNV and CDR2 YYDKDF (reference sequence). V lost 4 bases and J lost 0, with 10 bases in between. Here the CDR3 reads CATSTGRGSYNEQFF. In DNA form, the CDR3 reads TGTGCCACCAGCACCGGCAGGGGCTCCTACAATGAGCAGTTCTTC.

This clonotype was found many times. The V call is TRBV2, the J call TRBJ2-5; perhaps TRBD1 as D (6 bases). Germline CDR1 reads SNHLY; CDR2 reads FYNNEI. The CDR3 length is 11 residues. V lost 7 bases to trimming and J lost 3 bases, with 6 bases between them. The CDR3 sequence: CASKGEETQYF. The CDR3, as DNA: TGTGCCAGCAAGGGGGAAGAGACCCAGTACTTC.

In its sample, this clonotype was seen many times. This chain links TRBV5-1 with TRBJ2-1; 11 bases line up with TRBD2. The trim removed 4 bases at V and 5 bases at J, leaving 8 bases unmatched. CDR1 and CDR2 from the germline V gene are SGHRS and YFSETQ. This CDR3 is 16 amino acids long. The CDR3 DNA follows: TGCGCCAGCAGCGGGATAGCGGGAGGGTCGAACAATGAGCAGTTCTTC. Encoded protein: CASSGIAGGSNNEQFF.

This clonotype showed up many times. The chain recombines TRBV2 with TRBJ1-3; unclear D gene. Germline V gives CDR1 SNHLY, CDR2 FYNNEI. V shed 2 bases and J shed 8 bases, with 13 bases lying between them. The CDR3 spans 14 residues. CDR3 region: CASSEPYPRDTIYF. The CDR3 DNA reads TGTGCCAGCAGTGAACCGTATCCGCGGGACACCATATATTTT. Variable domain in full (rest from reference TRBV2 and TRBJ1-3): EPEVTQTPSHQVTQMGQEVILRCVPISNHLYFYWYRQILGQKVEFLVSFYNNEISEKSEIFDDQFSVERPDGSNFTLKIRSTKLEDSAMYFCASSEPYPRDTIYFGEGSWLTVV.